Listed below are T cell receptor beta chains from one sample, sequenced in a study of shared clonotypes between healthy human individuals. TCRdb keeps only in-frame clones here, not all; method: immunoSEQ multiplex PCR. Counted here are a few hundred thousand clones, 97% occurring once; the ten biggest clones make up 0.055% to 0.07%. The sample consisted of naive CD4+ T cells sorted from blood. The receptors here all came from a woman aged 30 to 39 in good health. Both conserved end residues are part of each CDR3. A D gene is named only where the DNA matches it firmly. The size entry is marked missing in some rows and otherwise reads once, few, many or a size class.

CDR3nt: TGCAGCGCTCTACTAAGCACAGATACGCAGTATTTT; CDR3aa: CSALLSTDTQYF; v_gene: TRBV29-1; abundance: -; d_gene: -; j_gene: TRBJ2-3
CDR3nt: TGTGCCAGCTCACCGCGATACAGGGACACAGATACGCAGTATTTT; CDR3aa: CASSPRYRDTDTQYF; v_gene: TRBV18; abundance: once; d_gene: -; j_gene: TRBJ2-3
CDR3nt: TGTGCCAGCAGTTTAAAGGGTCCCTCCTACAATGAGCAGTTCTTC; CDR3aa: CASSLKGPSYNEQFF; v_gene: TRBV28; abundance: -; d_gene: -; j_gene: TRBJ2-1
CDR3nt: TGCGCCAGCAGTAGGGGAGACGGGGTATACAATGAGCAGTTCTTC; CDR3aa: CASSRGDGVYNEQFF; v_gene: TRBV5-1; abundance: -; d_gene: -; j_gene: TRBJ2-1
CDR3nt: TGTGCCAGCAGCTTAGGCAGGGGCATTAAATCGGCGAACACCGGGGAGCTGTTTTTT; CDR3aa: CASSLGRGIKSANTGELFF; v_gene: TRBV11-2; abundance: -; d_gene: -; j_gene: TRBJ2-2
CDR3nt: TGCAGCGTTGCAAGGGGGGCCAATGAAAAACTGTTTTTT; CDR3aa: CSVARGANEKLFF; v_gene: TRBV29-1; abundance: once; d_gene: -; j_gene: TRBJ1-4
CDR3nt: TGTGCCAGTAGTTCAATAGGACTAGCGGGAATCACCTACAATGAGCAGTTCTTC; CDR3aa: CASSSIGLAGITYNEQFF; v_gene: TRBV19; abundance: -; d_gene: TRBD2; j_gene: TRBJ2-1
CDR3nt: TGTGCCAGCAGGGCGGGACTTAGCTCCTACAATGAGCAGTTCTTC; CDR3aa: CASRAGLSSYNEQFF; v_gene: TRBV6-1; abundance: -; d_gene: -; j_gene: TRBJ2-1
CDR3nt: TGTGCCAGCAGTTTGGGGACAGTTAATGAAAAACTGTTTTTT; CDR3aa: CASSLGTVNEKLFF; v_gene: TRBV28; abundance: once; d_gene: TRBD1; j_gene: TRBJ1-4
CDR3nt: TGTGCCAGCAGTTACTCACTATTCACCGGGGAGCTGTTTTTT; CDR3aa: CASSYSLFTGELFF; v_gene: TRBV6-5; abundance: few; d_gene: -; j_gene: TRBJ2-2
CDR3nt: TGTGCCAGCAGCGCAACACAGAACACTGAAGCTTTCTTT; CDR3aa: CASSATQNTEAFF; v_gene: TRBV11-2; abundance: -; d_gene: -; j_gene: TRBJ1-1
CDR3nt: TGTGCCAGCTCACCAGGGACAGGGGGCATGAACACTGAAGCTTTCTTT; CDR3aa: CASSPGTGGMNTEAFF; v_gene: TRBV18; abundance: -; d_gene: TRBD1; j_gene: TRBJ1-1
CDR3nt: TGTGCCAGCAGTGAAATCCCCCCACCCATGAACACTGAAGCTTTCTTT; CDR3aa: CASSEIPPPMNTEAFF; v_gene: TRBV6-1; abundance: once; d_gene: -; j_gene: TRBJ1-1
CDR3nt: TGTGCCAGCAGATCCGACAGGGGGCGCCTGGATACGCAGTATTTT; CDR3aa: CASRSDRGRLDTQYF; v_gene: TRBV28; abundance: once; d_gene: TRBD1; j_gene: TRBJ2-3
CDR3nt: TGTGCCAGCAGTGGGGGCTGGGGTGGAAACACCATATATTTT; CDR3aa: CASSGGWGGNTIYF; v_gene: TRBV25-1; abundance: once; d_gene: -; j_gene: TRBJ1-3
CDR3nt: TGTGCCAGCAGCTCCCAAACCACAGAGACCCAGTACTTC; CDR3aa: CASSSQTTETQYF; v_gene: TRBV7-3; abundance: -; d_gene: -; j_gene: TRBJ2-5
CDR3nt: TGTGCCAGCAGTTTATCGCTGGGGAGCTACAATGAGCAGTTCTTC; CDR3aa: CASSLSLGSYNEQFF; v_gene: TRBV28; abundance: once; d_gene: -; j_gene: TRBJ2-1
CDR3nt: TGTGCCTGGAGTGTACGACGGGAGAAGTTCTTC; CDR3aa: CAWSVRREKFF; v_gene: TRBV30; abundance: -; d_gene: -; j_gene: TRBJ2-1
CDR3nt: TGCGCCAGCAGCTTGTCTAGGGGGGAGACCCAGTACTTC; CDR3aa: CASSLSRGETQYF; v_gene: TRBV5-1; abundance: -; d_gene: -; j_gene: TRBJ2-5
CDR3nt: TGTGCCAGTGAACTAGCGGGAGGACTCTACAATGAGCAGTTCTTC; CDR3aa: CASELAGGLYNEQFF; v_gene: TRBV28; abundance: -; d_gene: TRBD2; j_gene: TRBJ2-1
CDR3nt: TGTGCCAGCAGTTCCCGATACGAGCAGTACTTC; CDR3aa: CASSSRYEQYF; v_gene: TRBV28; abundance: once; d_gene: -; j_gene: TRBJ2-7
CDR3nt: TGCGCCAGCAGCCAACCCGCCGATACGCAGTATTTT; CDR3aa: CASSQPADTQYF; v_gene: TRBV4-1; abundance: -; d_gene: -; j_gene: TRBJ2-3
CDR3nt: TGTGCCAGCAGTTCCACCCGGGCCCCGGGGGATGAGCAGTTCTTC; CDR3aa: CASSSTRAPGDEQFF; v_gene: TRBV28; abundance: -; d_gene: -; j_gene: TRBJ2-1
CDR3nt: TGTGCCTGGAGTGTCGGGGGGGCCGGTGAGCAGTACTTC; CDR3aa: CAWSVGGAGEQYF; v_gene: TRBV30; abundance: -; d_gene: TRBD2; j_gene: TRBJ2-7
CDR3nt: TGTGCCAGTAGTACCCAACTAGCGGGGAGCTCCTACGAGCAGTACTTC; CDR3aa: CASSTQLAGSSYEQYF; v_gene: TRBV19; abundance: -; d_gene: TRBD2; j_gene: TRBJ2-7
CDR3nt: TGTGCCAGCTCACCTGAACAGGGCCTCTACGAGCAGTACTTC; CDR3aa: CASSPEQGLYEQYF; v_gene: TRBV18; abundance: -; d_gene: -; j_gene: TRBJ2-7
CDR3nt: TGTGCCAGCAGCGCCCATGGGACAGGCCCTGTACAGCAGTACTTC; CDR3aa: CASSAHGTGPVQQYF; v_gene: TRBV9; abundance: -; d_gene: TRBD1; j_gene: TRBJ2-5
CDR3nt: TGTGCCAGTAGTATAGCGCCAGGGGGCGGGCAAGAGACCCAGTACTTC; CDR3aa: CASSIAPGGGQETQYF; v_gene: TRBV19; abundance: -; d_gene: TRBD1; j_gene: TRBJ2-5
CDR3nt: TGTGCCAGCTTCCCCACTTGGGGTAATGAAAAACTGTTTTTT; CDR3aa: CASFPTWGNEKLFF; v_gene: TRBV6-1; abundance: -; d_gene: -; j_gene: TRBJ1-4
CDR3nt: TGTGCCAGCAGGCACAGGGGCCGGGATCAGCCCCAGCATTTT; CDR3aa: CASRHRGRDQPQHF; v_gene: TRBV6-1; abundance: -; d_gene: TRBD1; j_gene: TRBJ1-5
CDR3nt: TGTGCCAGCAGGACAGAAACTACGAACACTGAAGCTTTCTTT; CDR3aa: CASRTETTNTEAFF; v_gene: TRBV6-5; abundance: -; d_gene: -; j_gene: TRBJ1-1
CDR3nt: TGTGCCAGCTCACCTAGGACAGACTTAAGCCTGACTTTC; CDR3aa: CASSPRTDLSLTF; v_gene: TRBV18; abundance: -; d_gene: -; j_gene: TRBJ2-6
CDR3nt: TGCGCCAGCAGCTCGCAAGCCCGGACTACGATGGGGGAGCAGTACTTC; CDR3aa: CASSSQARTTMGEQYF; v_gene: TRBV4-1; abundance: -; d_gene: -; j_gene: TRBJ2-7
CDR3nt: TGTGCCAGCAGAGAGGACAGGGGCGCTTTCTTT; CDR3aa: CASREDRGAFF; v_gene: TRBV6-1; abundance: -; d_gene: TRBD1; j_gene: TRBJ1-1
CDR3nt: TGTGCCAGCAGTGAGTGGGCAGGGGGCCGCAATCAGCCCCAGCATTTT; CDR3aa: CASSEWAGGRNQPQHF; v_gene: TRBV2; abundance: -; d_gene: TRBD1; j_gene: TRBJ1-5
CDR3nt: TGTGCCAGCAGTGACCAACCGGGACTAGCAGTAGATACGCAGTATTTT; CDR3aa: CASSDQPGLAVDTQYF; v_gene: TRBV6-4; abundance: -; d_gene: TRBD2; j_gene: TRBJ2-3
CDR3nt: TGTGCCAGCAGCTTGTTTCAGGGGGCGGATCAGCCCCAGCATTTT; CDR3aa: CASSLFQGADQPQHF; v_gene: TRBV7-2; abundance: -; d_gene: TRBD1; j_gene: TRBJ1-5
CDR3nt: TGTGCCAGCTCACCAAACGGACAGGGGCACAATCAGCCCCAGCATTTT; CDR3aa: CASSPNGQGHNQPQHF; v_gene: TRBV18; abundance: -; d_gene: TRBD1; j_gene: TRBJ1-5
CDR3nt: TGTGCCAGCTCAGTCGGGACACCCCAAGAGACCCAGTACTTC; CDR3aa: CASSVGTPQETQYF; v_gene: TRBV18; abundance: -; d_gene: -; j_gene: TRBJ2-5
CDR3nt: TGTGCCAGCTCACCTTCCGGGACAGGGGCCGATACGCAGTATTTT; CDR3aa: CASSPSGTGADTQYF; v_gene: TRBV18; abundance: -; d_gene: TRBD1; j_gene: TRBJ2-3
CDR3nt: TGCGCCAGCAGCTTGCCAGGAGGAGAGACCCAGTACTTC; CDR3aa: CASSLPGGETQYF; v_gene: TRBV5-1; abundance: once; d_gene: -; j_gene: TRBJ2-5
CDR3nt: TGTGCCAGCAGCTTAGCCTACCAGCGGGAGGTCTCCCCATACAATGAGCAGTTCTTC; CDR3aa: CASSLAYQREVSPYNEQFF; v_gene: TRBV7-9; abundance: -; d_gene: TRBD2; j_gene: TRBJ2-1
CDR3nt: TGTGCCAGCAGCTTTTCATCGGGGACTGAAGCTTTCTTT; CDR3aa: CASSFSSGTEAFF; v_gene: TRBV7-9; abundance: once; d_gene: -; j_gene: TRBJ1-1
CDR3nt: TGTGCCAGCAGTTTCCTCACAGAGACCCGAAACACTGAAGCTTTCTTT; CDR3aa: CASSFLTETRNTEAFF; v_gene: TRBV28; abundance: -; d_gene: -; j_gene: TRBJ1-1
CDR3nt: TGCGCCAGCAGCTGGGACGGCACAGATACGCAGTATTTT; CDR3aa: CASSWDGTDTQYF; v_gene: TRBV5-1; abundance: -; d_gene: -; j_gene: TRBJ2-3